This section outlines one T cell receptor beta chain sequence together with its context. Clones were read by immunoSEQ multiplex PCR, and TCRdb kept only the in-frame ones, dropping some. The data hold tens of thousands of clones, with around 87% observed a single time. The data were obtained in a study of blood T cell repertoires in COVID-19. CDR1 and CDR2 (germline): SGHRS, YFSETQ. With 2 bases clipped from V and 1 base from J, the junction kept 4 bases outside the gene matches. The CDR3 contains 15 residues. Sequences were obtained from peripheral blood. The gene calls are TRBV5-1 and TRBJ1-1, with 8 bases fitting TRBD1. This receptor was taken from a man at least 80 years old with acute or convalescent COVID-19. DNA of the CDR3: TGCGCCAGCAGCTTCTCCGGACAGGGGAACACTGAAGCTTTCTTT. It translates to CASSFSGQGNTEAFF. Full variable domain (rest looked up from reference TRBV5-1 and TRBJ1-1): KAGVTQTPRYLIKTRGQQVTLSCSPISGHRSVSWYQQTPGQGLQFLFEYFSETQRNKGNFPGRFSGRQFSNSRSEMNVSTLELGDSALYLCASSFSGQGNTEAFFGQGTRLTVV.